Shown below are 17 T cell receptor beta chains from a single sample sequenced in a study of regulatory T cells in long-lasting Graves disease. Sequencing libraries for TCR beta were prepared with iRepertoire HTBI primers and Arm-PCR of CDR3 regions. TCRdb re-analysed the multiplex PCR reads in MiXCR, keeping a single row per CDR3 protein. The table records about 220,000 distinct CDR3 sequences, 18% of them present only once. Regarding time point: newly diagnosed GD, antithyroid drugs for less than 3 months. Isolated PBMC RNA provided the starting material for the TCR library. This sample comprised peripheral blood mononuclear cells (PBMCs), obtained at new diagnosis, from a patient treated with antithyroid drugs. The origin of the receptors is a female donor with Graves disease.

As for this clonotype: With a far larger clone one base away, a read error is the likely cause. The chain has TRBV11-3 and TRBJ2-1; 7 bases line up with TRBD2. Germline CDR1 and CDR2: SGHNT and YENEEA. The CDR3 totals 14 residues. This CDR3 is CASSRPSGYSEQFF. The CDR3 DNA follows: TGTGCCAGCAGCCGACCTAGCGGCTACAGTGAGCAGTTCTTC.

In this sample, this clonotype turned up many times. The CDR3 DNA sequence: TGTGCCAGCAGTTACTCGATCTCGGAACAGGGAAAGAGCTACGAGCAGTACTTC. Translation: CASSYSISEQGKSYEQYF. This chain links TRBV6-2 or TRBV6-3 with TRBJ2-7; maybe TRBD1 (6 bases). There are 18 residues in the CDR3. The V and J ends lost 0 bases and 3 bases respectively, with 21 bases between them. CDR1 MNHEY and CDR2 SVGEGT come from the germline V gene.

This clonotype showed up many times. V is TRBV4-1 and J is TRBJ1-1, with TRBD1 matching over 7 bases. Unmatched junction bases numbered 7, after V lost 1 base and J lost 5 bases. CDR3 size: 15 residues. CDR1 is MGHRA, CDR2 YSYEKL, per germline. CDR3 region: CASSQGSVRGTEAFF. CDR3 coding DNA: TGCGCCAGCAGCCAAGGGTCGGTCAGGGGGACTGAAGCTTTCTTT.

This chain connects TRBV6-1 to TRBJ2-4, with 10 bases aligning to TRBD1. CDR3 length: 15 amino acids. CDR1 MNHNS and CDR2 SASEGT come from the germline V gene. V lost 1 base and J lost 6; bases outside the gene matches: 3. The CDR3 sequence: CASSEVRTGGNIQYF. The CDR3 region has the DNA TGTGCCAGCAGTGAAGTCCGGACAGGGGGAAACATTCAGTACTTC.

This chain connects TRBV7-3 to TRBJ2-2; 9 nucleotides match TRBD1. The CDR3 contains 16 residues. Unmatched junction bases numbered 9, after V lost 5 bases and J lost 5 bases. Germline CDR1 reads SGHTA; CDR2 reads FQGTGA. The chain's CDR3 is CASSPEGTGPTGELFF. Here the CDR3 DNA reads TGTGCCAGCAGCCCGGAAGGGACAGGGCCGACCGGGGAGCTGTTTTTT.

This rearrangement joins TRBV19 to TRBJ1-3, with D hard to call. The V end lost 2 bases, the J end lost 4 bases, and 9 bases lay between the germline ends. Germline V gene data show CDR1 as LNHDA and CDR2 as SQIVND (reference sequence). The CDR3 is 14 amino acids. CDR3 in DNA: TGTGCCAGTAGTATACACGCTTACGGAAACACCATATATTTT. This gives the protein CASSIHAYGNTIYF.

The CDR3 bases are TGTGCCAGCAGCCCGTCGGGACAGAGAGGCTACGAGCAGTACTTC. This translates into CASSPSGQRGYEQYF. The chain couples TRBV11-3 to TRBJ2-7; 7 nucleotides match TRBD1. The CDR3 is 15 amino acids. Germline V CDR1 and CDR2: SGHNT, YENEEA. V lost 5 bases and J lost 3; bases outside the gene matches: 10.

The DNA for the CDR3 is TGTGCCAGCAGCTCTCTACAGGGGTCGAGCACTGAAGCTTTCTTT. Translation: CASSSLQGSSTEAFF. This sequence joins TRBV7-6 and TRBJ1-1; the match to TRBD1 covers 7 bases. The V gene end was trimmed by 4 bases and the J gene end by 4 bases; junction bases not matched to a gene: 9. Germline assignment: CDR1 SGHVS and CDR2 FNYEAQ. The CDR3 loop spans 15 amino acids.

This clonotype occurred a few times. The V gene is TRBV28, the J gene TRBJ2-3; D call uncertain. V was pared by 3 bases and J by 6 bases, with 16 bases between. The CDR3 has 15 amino acids. Per germline, CDR1 MDHEN and CDR2 SYDVKM. CDR3 DNA: TGTGCCAGCAGTTTCTCCGGTAGTTTATCGGATACGCAGTATTTT. It codes for CASSFSGSLSDTQYF.

The table lists this clonotype with many counts. This chain joins TRBV11-1 and TRBJ2-7, with 13 bases lining up with TRBD2. V shed 5 bases and J 4 bases; nucleotides not matched to a gene: 8. The CDR3 runs to 16 residues. The V gene's germline CDR1 is SGHAT and CDR2 FQDESV (reference sequence). Here the CDR3 DNA reads TGTGCCAGCAGCCCGAGGGGGACTAGCGGGATTTACGAGCAGTACTTC. Encoded protein: CASSPRGTSGIYEQYF.

This clonotype came up many times. The chain combines TRBV7-9 with TRBJ2-5; the match to TRBD1 covers 9 bases. In germline, CDR1 is SEHNR, CDR2 FQNEAQ (reference sequence). The CDR3 has 16 amino acids. The V segment lost 4 bases and the J segment 1 base; nucleotides outside the gene matches: 7. CDR3: CASSSYGQGSQETQYF. The CDR3, as DNA: TGTGCCAGCAGCTCCTACGGACAGGGGAGCCAAGAGACCCAGTACTTC.

Many counts were recorded for this clonotype. This chain uses TRBV20-1 with TRBJ2-7; 7 bases are a match to TRBD2. This CDR3 is 13 amino acids long. V shed 3 bases and J 2 bases; nucleotides not matched to a gene: 4. Germline V gene sequence: CDR1 DFQATT, CDR2 SNEGSKA (reference sequence). Written as DNA, the CDR3 is TGCAGTGCTAGCGCGGGAGCAGCCTACGAGCAGTACTTC. It translates to CSASAGAAYEQYF.

At least ten counts were recorded for this clonotype. This CDR3 is CASSPQGRGGYTF. The DNA of the CDR3 is TGTGCCAGTAGCCCACAGGGGAGGGGTGGCTACACCTTC. This chain links TRBV19 with TRBJ1-2, with 7 positions matching TRBD1. Germline V gives CDR1 LNHDA, CDR2 SQIVND (reference sequence). The CDR3 extends over 13 amino acids. Losses at the gene ends were 6 bases for V and 7 bases for J; bases not matched to a gene: 8.

This clonotype has just a few counts. The chain couples TRBV7-3 to TRBJ2-3, with D perhaps TRBD1 or TRBD2 (6 bases each). Germline assignment: CDR1 SGHTA and CDR2 FQGTGA. Trimming shortened V by 4 bases and J by 2 bases, and 10 bases separated the two germline ends. The CDR3 is made up of 14 amino acids. The CDR3 protein is CASSSRGATDTQYF. CDR3 bases: TGTGCCAGCAGCTCAAGGGGGGCCACAGATACGCAGTATTTT. Based on the CDR3 plus reference TRBV7-3 and TRBJ2-3, the full variable domain is GAGVSQTPSNKVTEKGKYVELRCDPISGHTALYWYRQSLGQGPEFLIYFQGTGAADDSGLPNDRFFAVRPEGSVSTLKIQRTERGDSAVYLCASSSRGATDTQYFGPGTRLTVL.

This clonotype was picked up many times. The chain couples TRBV20-1 to TRBJ2-1, with TRBD2 identical over 8 bases. This CDR3 is 13 amino acids long. The trim removed 5 bases at V and 5 bases at J, leaving 5 bases unmatched. In germline, CDR1 is DFQATT, CDR2 SNEGSKA (reference sequence). The CDR3 loop is CSAFYSGNNEQFF. CDR3 DNA: TGCAGTGCTTTCTATAGCGGGAACAATGAGCAGTTCTTC.

This clonotype was detected ten times or more. The gene calls are TRBV10-3 and TRBJ2-5, with D possibly matching TRBD2 (6 bases). Germline lookup yields CDR1 ENHRY and CDR2 SYGVKD. There are 16 residues in the CDR3. V gave up 2 bases and J gave up 1 base, with 14 bases separating them. DNA of the CDR3: TGTGCCATCAGTGAGGGAGGGGTCCGGGCCCAAGAGACCCAGTACTTC. This codes for CAISEGGVRAQETQYF.

This clonotype was observed at least ten times. V usage is TRBV7-8 and J usage is TRBJ1-5; 7 bases agree with TRBD1. CDR1 SGHVS and CDR2 FQNEAQ come from the germline V gene. After removal of 5 bases from V and 2 bases from J, the junction contained 6 bases not matched to a gene. The CDR3 length is 15 residues. The CDR3 region is CASSIRQGGNQPQHF. The CDR3 DNA reads as TGTGCCAGCAGCATACGACAGGGAGGCAATCAGCCCCAGCATTTT.